The entry that follows covers one TCR beta chain sequence. Its antigen remains unidentified. Clones were read by immunoSEQ multiplex PCR, and TCRdb kept only the in-frame ones, dropping some. The table lists about 150,000 clones, 90% of them singletons, with approximately 1.6% in the top ten. The data belong to a study of T cell responses to AZD1222 COVID-19 vaccine. Trimming took off 2 bases at V and 7 bases at J, with 15 bases between the two ends. The CDR3 has 15 residues. In germline, CDR1 is SGHTA, CDR2 FQGTGA. Overall study findings and caveats: The donor group comprised mostly white British people and more females; the analysis possibly underestimated clonal diversity. Only a handful of individuals given AZD1222 were seropositive at baseline. Nearly half of spike-specific TCRs reportedly go after variant regions that carry no mutations. Repertoires were sampled only after the peak T cell response.

This receptor was obtained from an adult in good health. The sequencing here drew on peripheral blood, taken on day 0 of AZD1222 vaccination. The chain employs TRBV7-3 and TRBJ2-1; D is possibly TRBD1 (6 bases). The CDR3 DNA reads as TGTGCCAGCAGCTTATTGTCAGGGGCGTTGAATGAGCAGTTCTTC. As protein: CASSLLSGALNEQFF.